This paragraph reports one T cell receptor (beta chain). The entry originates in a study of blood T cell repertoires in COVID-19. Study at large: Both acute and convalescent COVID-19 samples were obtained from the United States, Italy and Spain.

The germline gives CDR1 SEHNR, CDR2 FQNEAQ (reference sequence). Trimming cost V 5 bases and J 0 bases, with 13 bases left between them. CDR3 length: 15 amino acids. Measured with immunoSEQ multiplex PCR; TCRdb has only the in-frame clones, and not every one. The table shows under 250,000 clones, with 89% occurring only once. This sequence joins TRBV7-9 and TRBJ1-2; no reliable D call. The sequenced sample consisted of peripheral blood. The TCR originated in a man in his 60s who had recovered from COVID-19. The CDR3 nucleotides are TGTGCCAGCAGCACATTGACGGGAACTAACTATGGCTACACCTTC. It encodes CASSTLTGTNYGYTF.